Below are 5 T cell receptor beta chains sequenced from a single sample in a study of long-term antiretroviral therapy in people with HIV (dated 2022 in TCRdb). The immunoSEQ hsTCRB v3.0 assay was used at survey level resolution to sequence the TRB variable region. The source is immuneACCESS, and TCRdb retained only in-frame sequences with V and J called. Part of the clones is not carried over; for the studies checked, unresolved V genes explain less than half of this, and the remainder is unexplained. The sample data list fewer than 40,000 clones, and 86% of these were observed just once. About 4% of the sample is in the top ten clones. Sequenced material: unsorted PBMCs, taken 1.2 years after starting antiretroviral therapy. The receptors originated from a woman aged 45-65 years with HIV.

The genes are TRBV11-2 and TRBJ2-2; D gene unclear. With 2 bases removed from V and 1 base from J, the gap between germline ends came to 5 bases. The CDR3 is 14 amino acids. Germline values: CDR1 SGHAT, CDR2 FQNNGV. The CDR3, as DNA: TGTGCCAGCAGCTTATTACAGAACACCGGGGAGCTGTTTTTT. Its translation: CASSLLQNTGELFF.

The chain employs TRBV30 and TRBJ1-2; D remains ambiguous. In germline, CDR1 is GTSNPN, CDR2 SVGIG (reference sequence). CDR3 length: 13 amino acids. Trimming pared 0 bases from V and 3 bases from J, leaving 8 bases between. This chain's CDR3 is CAWSVLSYYGYTF. CDR3 nucleotides: TGTGCCTGGAGTGTACTAAGTTACTATGGCTACACCTTC.

The genes are TRBV19 and TRBJ1-3; D gene unclear. Germline V lookup: CDR1 LNHDA, CDR2 SQIVND (reference sequence). The CDR3 totals 14 residues. With 5 bases removed from V and 0 bases from J, the gap between germline ends came to 8 bases. CDR3 sequence (DNA): TGTGCCAGTAGTGTCAGGAGCTCTGGAAACACCATATATTTT. This sequence encodes CASSVRSSGNTIYF.

This chain links TRBV7-6 with TRBJ1-6, with D perhaps TRBD1 (5 bases). This CDR3 has 16 residues. Germline CDR1 SGHVS, CDR2 FNYEAQ. V lost 2 bases and J lost 7, with 15 bases in between. The CDR3 DNA reads TGTGCCAGCAGCTTAAGGGTGGCGGGGGACAATTCACCCCTCCACTTT. Its protein is CASSLRVAGDNSPLHF.

This clone was found once. The chain couples TRBV25-1 to TRBJ2-1; possibly TRBD1 for D (5 bases). This CDR3 comprises 13 residues. Germline CDR1 reads MGHDK; CDR2 reads SYGVNS. V lost 4 bases and J 7 bases, leaving 11 bases between the germline ends. The CDR3, as DNA: TGTGCCAGCAGTGGTGCAGGGTTGAATGAGCAGTTCTTC. Its protein is CASSGAGLNEQFF.